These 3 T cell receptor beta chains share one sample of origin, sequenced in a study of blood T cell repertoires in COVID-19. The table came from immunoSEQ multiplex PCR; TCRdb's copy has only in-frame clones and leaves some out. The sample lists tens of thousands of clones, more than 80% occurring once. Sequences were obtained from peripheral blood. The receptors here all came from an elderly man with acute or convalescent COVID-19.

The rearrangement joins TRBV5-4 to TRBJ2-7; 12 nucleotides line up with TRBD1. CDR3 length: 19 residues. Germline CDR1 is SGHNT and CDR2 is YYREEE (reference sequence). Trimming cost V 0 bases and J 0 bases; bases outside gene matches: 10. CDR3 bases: TGTGCCAGCAGCTTGGGTCTAAGTACGGGACAGGGGGCCTCCTACGAGCAGTACTTC. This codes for CASSLGLSTGQGASYEQYF.

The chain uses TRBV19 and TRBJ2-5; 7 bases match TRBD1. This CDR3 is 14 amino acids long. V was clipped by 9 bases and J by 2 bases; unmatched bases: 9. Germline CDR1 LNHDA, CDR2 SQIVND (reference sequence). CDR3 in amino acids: CASNGTDIQETQYF. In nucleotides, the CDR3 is TGTGCCAGCAACGGGACAGACATTCAAGAGACCCAGTACTTC.

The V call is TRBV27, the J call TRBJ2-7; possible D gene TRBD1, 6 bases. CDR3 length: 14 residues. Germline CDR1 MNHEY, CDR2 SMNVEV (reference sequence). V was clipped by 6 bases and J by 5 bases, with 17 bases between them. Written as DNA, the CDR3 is TGTGCCAGCAGAGATACAGGGTTGTCGGACGAGCAGTACTTC. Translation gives CASRDTGLSDEQYF.